These 21 T cell receptor beta chains came from one sample sequenced in a study of graft-versus-host responses after intestinal transplantation. Here immunoSEQ multiplex PCR was the method, and the copy in TCRdb shows in-frame clones only, minus some. Seen here are some 84,000 clones, roughly 80% observed once, and the top ten hold approximately 0.78%. These receptors have no identified antigens. The sequences come from unstimulated CD4+ T cells sorted from spleen or lymph node cells, collected before intestinal transplant. These receptors were collected from a human donor who received an intestinal transplant.

This clone has more than one count but fewer than ten. The CDR3 sequence: CAWSVQGKRAFF. CDR3 in DNA: TGTGCCTGGAGTGTCCAAGGGAAGCGGGCTTTCTTT. V usage is TRBV30 and J usage is TRBJ1-1, with D hard to call. In germline, CDR1 is GTSNPN, CDR2 SVGIG (reference sequence). The CDR3 extends over 12 amino acids. The V and J ends lost 0 bases and 11 bases respectively, with 13 bases between them.

This rearrangement joins TRBV27 to TRBJ2-3, with TRBD1 as a possible D gene (6 bases). There are 15 residues in the CDR3. The germline V and J ends were trimmed by 6 bases and 4 bases, with 17 bases remaining between them. CDR1 MNHEY and CDR2 SMNVEV come from the germline V gene (reference sequence). CDR3 amino acids: CASSLGQGLADTQYF. As DNA, the CDR3 is TGTGCCAGCAGCCTGGGACAAGGATTAGCAGATACGCAGTATTTT.

This clone was recorded once. The genes are TRBV5-1 and TRBJ1-5; no firm D call. This CDR3 has 14 residues. V shed 4 bases and J shed 6 bases, with 14 bases lying between them. Germline CDR1 reads SGHRS; CDR2 reads YFSETQ. CDR3 sequence (DNA): TGCGCCAGCAGCGATGGTGCGGGAGGTCAGCCCCAGCATTTT. Translated, it gives CASSDGAGGQPQHF.

The chain employs TRBV7-9 and TRBJ1-5; D ambiguous. CDR1 is SEHNR and CDR2 is FQNEAQ in the germline V gene (reference sequence). This CDR3 has 15 residues. The germline V and J ends were trimmed by 3 bases and 0 bases, with 9 bases remaining between them. Here the CDR3 DNA reads TGTGCCAGCAGCTTGGTCGGGGATAGCAATCAGCCCCAGCATTTT. Its translation is CASSLVGDSNQPQHF.

The chain couples TRBV9 to TRBJ1-2, with 10 bases lining up with TRBD1. The CDR3 covers 17 residues. CDR1 is SGDLS, CDR2 YYNGEE, per germline. The trim removed 3 bases at V and 3 bases at J, leaving 11 bases unmatched. The DNA of the CDR3 is TGTGCCAGCAGCGCCAGACAGGGGGCCTATCGGGACTATGGCTACACCTTC. It codes for CASSARQGAYRDYGYTF.

The sample holds one count of this clone. The chain links TRBV19 to TRBJ1-2; TRBD1 is a possible D gene (5 bases). Germline V gene sequence: CDR1 LNHDA, CDR2 SQIVND (reference sequence). There are 13 residues in the CDR3. Trimming removed 6 bases at V and 3 bases at J, with 11 bases between. The CDR3 protein is CASSLTDYYGYTF. The CDR3 DNA sequence: TGTGCCAGTAGCTTGACAGACTACTATGGCTACACCTTC. The entire variable domain, with the rest obtained from reference TRBV19 and TRBJ1-2, is as follows: DGGITQSPKYLFRKEGQNVTLSCEQNLNHDAMYWYRQDPGQGLRLIYYSQIVNDFQKGDIAEGYSVSREKKESFPLTVTSAQKNPTAFYLCASSLTDYYGYTFGSGTRLTVV.

The V and J genes are TRBV6-6 and TRBJ2-1, with TRBD2 matching 10 bases. V trimming: 6 bases; J trimming: 8 bases; junction bases outside the gene matches: 13. The CDR3 consists of 16 residues. Germline V CDR1 and CDR2: MNHNY, SVGAGI (reference sequence). Here the CDR3 DNA reads TGTGCCAGCAGGTCGGGCTCTAGCGGGAGAATAGATGAGCAGTTCTTC. Its protein is CASRSGSSGRIDEQFF.

The V and J genes are TRBV5-6 and TRBJ2-1; TRBD1 agrees at 9 bases. CDR1 and CDR2 from the germline V gene are SGHDT and YYEEEE. V dropped 4 bases and J dropped 2; count of bases not matched to a gene: 7. The CDR3 has 16 residues. DNA of the CDR3: TGTGCCAGCAGCCCACTAGGGACAGGGACCTACAATGAGCAGTTCTTC. As protein: CASSPLGTGTYNEQFF.

The chain has TRBV28 and TRBJ2-1; 7 bases fit TRBD2. With 3 bases clipped from V and 2 bases from J, the junction kept 1 base outside the gene matches. CDR3 size: 14 residues. CDR1 is MDHEN, CDR2 SYDVKM, per germline. CDR3 nucleotide sequence: TGTGCCAGCAGTTTGGGGGGGGCCTACAATGAGCAGTTCTTC. Amino acids: CASSLGGAYNEQFF.

The chain joins TRBV28 to TRBJ1-2, with 7 positions matching TRBD1. Germline CDR1 reads MDHEN; CDR2 reads SYDVKM. Losses at the gene ends were 3 bases for V and 2 bases for J; bases not matched to a gene: 3. The CDR3 has 14 residues. CDR3 amino acids: CASSFQGVNYGYTF. CDR3 coding DNA: TGTGCCAGCAGTTTTCAGGGGGTAAACTATGGCTACACCTTC.

The genes are TRBV19 and TRBJ1-4, with D unclear. V was shortened by 3 bases and J by 8 bases, with 13 bases between the two germline ends. The CDR3 totals 14 residues. The germline V gene encodes CDR1 LNHDA and CDR2 SQIVND (reference sequence). The CDR3 nucleotides read TGTGCCAGTAGTATCCGGGGAGATGGGGAAAAACTGTTTTTT. This gives the protein CASSIRGDGEKLFF. The variable domain in full, with the rest retrieved from reference TRBV19 and TRBJ1-4, is DGGITQSPKYLFRKEGQNVTLSCEQNLNHDAMYWYRQDPGQGLRLIYYSQIVNDFQKGDIAEGYSVSREKKESFPLTVTSAQKNPTAFYLCASSIRGDGEKLFFGSGTQLSVL.

This clone was counted once. J is TRBJ1-2 and V is TRBV6-5, with D possibly being TRBD1 (5 bases). This CDR3 is built from 14 residues. V lost 6 bases and J lost 1, with 12 bases in between. Germline V gene sequence: CDR1 MNHEY, CDR2 SVGAGI. CDR3 in amino acids: CASSGTGFNYGYTF. The CDR3 DNA follows: TGTGCCAGCAGCGGCACAGGATTTAACTATGGCTACACCTTC.

The sample holds a few counts of this clone. The chain combines TRBV29-1 with TRBJ1-2; no definite D call. This CDR3 is built from 8 residues. Germline V gene lookup returns CDR1 SQVTM and CDR2 ANQGSEA. The CDR3 DNA reads TGCCACACCGAAGGCTACACCTTC. Translation gives CHTEGYTF.

This chain uses TRBV4-1 with TRBJ1-2, with unresolved D. The CDR3 runs 13 residues. Trimming took 4 bases from V and 7 from J, leaving 13 bases between them. The germline V gene encodes CDR1 MGHRA and CDR2 YSYEKL. The CDR3 DNA reads TGCGCCAGCAGCCGCGGCCCCGAGGGTGGCTACACCTTC. This encodes CASSRGPEGGYTF.

The chain carries TRBV2 and TRBJ1-4; a possible D gene is TRBD1 (5 bases). The CDR3 consists of 14 residues. The V end was cut by 4 bases, the J end by 4 bases, with 10 bases between. Germline V lookup: CDR1 SNHLY, CDR2 FYNNEI. The CDR3 protein is CASSARASNEKLFF. CDR3 nucleotide sequence: TGTGCCAGCAGTGCCAGGGCTAGTAATGAAAAACTGTTTTTT.

CDR3 sequence: CASSPREGETQYF. The CDR3 DNA reads TGTGCCAGCAGCCCCAGGGAGGGAGAGACCCAGTACTTC. The gene calls are TRBV21-1 and TRBJ2-5; no DNA check was done on the table's D call, TRBD2. TRBV21-1 is labeled a pseudogene. The length of the CDR3 is 13 residues.

V gene TRBV6-6 combines with J gene TRBJ2-7, with 8 bases that match TRBD2. The CDR3 contains 14 residues. CDR1 and CDR2 from the germline V gene are MNHNY and SVGAGI (reference sequence). Losses at the gene ends were 0 bases for V and 4 bases for J; bases not matched to a gene: 2. CDR3 coding DNA: TGTGCCAGCAGTTACTCCCTAGCGGGTTACGAGCAGTACTTC. It yields the protein CASSYSLAGYEQYF.

This sequence joins TRBV2 and TRBJ2-1, with D possibly TRBD2 on 5 matching bases. V lost 6 bases and J lost 5, with 20 bases in between. The CDR3 contains 16 residues. Germline loops: CDR1 SNHLY, CDR2 FYNNEI. The CDR3 bases are TGTGCCAGCAGGTACGGTCTGCCCGGGGAAAACAATGAGCAGTTCTTC. Translated, it gives CASRYGLPGENNEQFF. Supplemented by reference TRBV2 and TRBJ2-1, the full variable domain reads EPEVTQTPSHQVTQMGQEVILRCVPISNHLYFYWYRQILGQKVEFLVSFYNNEISEKSEIFDDQFSVERPDGSNFTLKIRSTKLEDSAMYFCASRYGLPGENNEQFFGPGTRLTVL.

This sequence joins TRBV7-2 and TRBJ2-1; 10 bases are a match to TRBD2. This CDR3 region has 16 residues. Germline CDR1 is SGHTA and CDR2 is FQGNSA. V was clipped by 4 bases and J by 8 bases; unmatched bases: 11. This CDR3 reads CASSSEDLAGVDEQFF. The CDR3, as DNA: TGTGCCAGCAGCTCAGAAGACCTAGCGGGAGTCGATGAGCAGTTCTTC.

The chain has TRBV5-1 and TRBJ2-3; 8 nucleotides agree with TRBD1. V shed 4 bases, J shed 5 bases, and the junction held 9 bases outside the gene matches. The CDR3 has 15 amino acids. CDR1 and CDR2 (germline): SGHRS, YFSETQ. The DNA for the CDR3 is TGCGCCAGCAGCCACCCCGGACAGGGAAGAGATACGCAGTATTTT. It translates to CASSHPGQGRDTQYF. Using reference TRBV5-1 and TRBJ2-3 for the parts outside the CDR3, the full variable domain is KAGVTQTPRYLIKTRGQQVTLSCSPISGHRSVSWYQQTPGQGLQFLFEYFSETQRNKGNFPGRFSGRQFSNSRSEMNVSTLELGDSALYLCASSHPGQGRDTQYFGPGTRLTVL.

The CDR3 bases are TGTGCCAGCAGTTTACAGGGGTTAAATACGCAGTATTTT. It yields the protein CASSLQGLNTQYF. The chain employs TRBV28 and TRBJ2-3, with D possibly TRBD1 on 6 matching bases. The CDR3 is 13 amino acids. The V gene's germline CDR1 is MDHEN and CDR2 SYDVKM. The germline V and J ends were trimmed by 2 bases and 7 bases, with 10 bases remaining between them.